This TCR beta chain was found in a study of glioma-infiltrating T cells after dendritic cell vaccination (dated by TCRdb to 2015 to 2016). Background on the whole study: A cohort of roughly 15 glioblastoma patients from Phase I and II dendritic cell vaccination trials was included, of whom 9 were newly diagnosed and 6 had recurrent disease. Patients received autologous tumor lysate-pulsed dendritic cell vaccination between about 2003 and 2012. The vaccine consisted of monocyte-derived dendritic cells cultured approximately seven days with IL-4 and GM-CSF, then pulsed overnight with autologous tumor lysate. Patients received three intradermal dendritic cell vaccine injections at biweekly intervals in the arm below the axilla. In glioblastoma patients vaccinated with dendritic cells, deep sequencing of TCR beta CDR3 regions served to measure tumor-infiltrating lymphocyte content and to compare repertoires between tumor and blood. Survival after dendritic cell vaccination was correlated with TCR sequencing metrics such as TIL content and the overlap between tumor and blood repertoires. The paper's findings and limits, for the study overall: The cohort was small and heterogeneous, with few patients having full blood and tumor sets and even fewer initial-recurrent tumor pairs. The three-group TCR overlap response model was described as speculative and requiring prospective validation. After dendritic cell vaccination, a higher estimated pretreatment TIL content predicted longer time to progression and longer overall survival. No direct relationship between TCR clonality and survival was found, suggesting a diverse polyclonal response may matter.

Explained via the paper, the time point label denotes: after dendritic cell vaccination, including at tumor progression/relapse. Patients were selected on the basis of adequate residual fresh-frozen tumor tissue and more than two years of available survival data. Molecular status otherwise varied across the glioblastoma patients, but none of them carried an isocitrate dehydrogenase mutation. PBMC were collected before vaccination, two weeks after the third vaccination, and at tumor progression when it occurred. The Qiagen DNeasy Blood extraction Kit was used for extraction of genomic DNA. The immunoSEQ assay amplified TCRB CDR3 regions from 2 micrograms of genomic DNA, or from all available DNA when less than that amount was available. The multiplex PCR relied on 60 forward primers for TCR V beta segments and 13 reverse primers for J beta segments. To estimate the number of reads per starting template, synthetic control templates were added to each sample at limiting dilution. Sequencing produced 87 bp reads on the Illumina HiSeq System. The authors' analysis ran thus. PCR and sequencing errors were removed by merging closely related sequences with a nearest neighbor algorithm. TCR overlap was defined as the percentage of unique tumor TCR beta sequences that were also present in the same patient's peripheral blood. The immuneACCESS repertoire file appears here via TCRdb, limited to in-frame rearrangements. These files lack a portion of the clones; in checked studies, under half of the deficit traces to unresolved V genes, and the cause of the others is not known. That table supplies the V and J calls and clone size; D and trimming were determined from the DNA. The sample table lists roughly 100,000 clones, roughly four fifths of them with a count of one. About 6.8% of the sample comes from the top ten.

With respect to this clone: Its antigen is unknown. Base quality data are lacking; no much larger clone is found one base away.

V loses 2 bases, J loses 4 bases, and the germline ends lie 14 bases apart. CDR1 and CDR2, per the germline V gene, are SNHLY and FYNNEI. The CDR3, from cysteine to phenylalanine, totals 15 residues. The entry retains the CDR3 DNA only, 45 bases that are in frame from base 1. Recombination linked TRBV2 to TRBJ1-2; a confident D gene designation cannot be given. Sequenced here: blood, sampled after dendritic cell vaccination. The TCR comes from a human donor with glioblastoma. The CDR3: CASSELSGGLYGYTF. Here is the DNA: TGTGCCAGCAGTGAACTCTCCGGCGGACTCTATGGCTACACCTTC.